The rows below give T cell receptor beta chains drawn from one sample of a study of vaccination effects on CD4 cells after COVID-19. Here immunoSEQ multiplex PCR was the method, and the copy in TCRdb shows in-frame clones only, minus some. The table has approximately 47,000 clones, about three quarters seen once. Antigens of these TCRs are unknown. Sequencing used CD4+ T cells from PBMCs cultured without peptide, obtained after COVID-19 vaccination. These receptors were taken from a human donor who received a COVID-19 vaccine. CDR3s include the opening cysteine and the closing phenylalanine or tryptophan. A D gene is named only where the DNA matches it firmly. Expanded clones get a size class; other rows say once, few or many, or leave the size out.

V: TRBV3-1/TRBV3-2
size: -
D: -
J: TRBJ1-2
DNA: TGTGCCAGCAGCCAAGAGTCTGTCCGAGGCTACACCTTC
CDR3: CASSQESVRGYTF

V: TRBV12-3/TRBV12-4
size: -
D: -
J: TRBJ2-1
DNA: TGTGCCAGCAGTTCTTACAATGAGCAGTTCTTC
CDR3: CASSSYNEQFF

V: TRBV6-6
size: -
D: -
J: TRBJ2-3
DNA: TGTGCCAGCAGACATGTCGGAAGGCTTACAGATACGCAGTATTTT
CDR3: CASRHVGRLTDTQYF

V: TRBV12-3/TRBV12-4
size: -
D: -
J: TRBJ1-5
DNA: TGTGCCAGCAGTGGGAACGACAATCAGCCCCAGCATTTT
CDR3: CASSGNDNQPQHF

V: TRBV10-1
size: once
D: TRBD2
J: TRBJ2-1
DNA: TGCGCCAGCAGTGAACCGGGACTAGCTCACAATGAGCAGTTCTTC
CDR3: CASSEPGLAHNEQFF

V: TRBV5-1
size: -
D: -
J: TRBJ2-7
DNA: TGCGCCAGCAGCCAAGTGGGGGACAAGACTCTCGAGCAGTACTTC
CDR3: CASSQVGDKTLEQYF

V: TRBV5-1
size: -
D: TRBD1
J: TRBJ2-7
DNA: TGCGCCAGCAGCTTAGCAGGGGACAGAATCTACGAGCAGTACTTC
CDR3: CASSLAGDRIYEQYF

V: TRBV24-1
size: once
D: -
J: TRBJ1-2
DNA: TGTGCCACCAGTGAAGGGAACTATGGCTACACCTTC
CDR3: CATSEGNYGYTF

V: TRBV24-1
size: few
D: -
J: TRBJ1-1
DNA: TGTGCCACCTTGGTCCGTGGCACTTTGAACACTGAAGCTTTCTTT
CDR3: CATLVRGTLNTEAFF

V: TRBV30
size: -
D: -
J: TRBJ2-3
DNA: TGTGCCTGGGGGATCGATACGCAGTATTTT
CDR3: CAWGIDTQYF

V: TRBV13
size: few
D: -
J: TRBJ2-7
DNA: TGTGCCAGCAGCCAGGACGGCTACGAGCAGTACTTC
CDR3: CASSQDGYEQYF

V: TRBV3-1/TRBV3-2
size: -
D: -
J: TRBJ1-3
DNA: TGTGCCAGCAGCCACGCCGGGGGTTTCTCTGGAAACACCATATATTTT
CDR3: CASSHAGGFSGNTIYF

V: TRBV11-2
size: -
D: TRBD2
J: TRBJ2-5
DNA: TGTGCCAGCAGCTTAGGCCAGACTAGCGGAACGCAAGGTGGGACCCAGTACTTC
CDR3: CASSLGQTSGTQGGTQYF

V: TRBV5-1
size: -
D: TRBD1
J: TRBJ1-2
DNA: TGCGCCAGCAGCTTGCCTCGACTCGACAGGGGGCCTAACTATGGCTACACCTTC
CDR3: CASSLPRLDRGPNYGYTF

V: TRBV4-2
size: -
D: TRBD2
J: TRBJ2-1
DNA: TGTGCCAGCAGCCAAGATAGGACTAGCGGATACTACAATGAGCAGTTCTTC
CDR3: CASSQDRTSGYYNEQFF

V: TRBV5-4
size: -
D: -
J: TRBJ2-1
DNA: TGTGCCAGCAGCTTGGAACTAGCTGGATCGGGTGAGCAGTTCTTC
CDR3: CASSLELAGSGEQFF

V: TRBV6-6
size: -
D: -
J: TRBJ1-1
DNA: TGTGCCAGCAGTTACCTACGAGGAGGCACTGAAGCTTTCTTT
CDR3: CASSYLRGGTEAFF

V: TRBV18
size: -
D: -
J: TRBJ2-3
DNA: TGTGCCAGCTCACCACCACAGCCCACAGATACGCAGTATTTT
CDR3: CASSPPQPTDTQYF

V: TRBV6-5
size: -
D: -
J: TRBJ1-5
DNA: TGTGCCAGCAGTTACTCGAGGGGCGGTAGTGAGCAGCCCCAGCATTTT
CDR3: CASSYSRGGSEQPQHF

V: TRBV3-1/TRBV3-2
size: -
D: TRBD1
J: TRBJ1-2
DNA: TGTGCCAGCAGCCCAACCCAGGGGGACAGGGGCTATGGCTACACCTTC
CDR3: CASSPTQGDRGYGYTF

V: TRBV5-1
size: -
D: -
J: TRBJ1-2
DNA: TGCGCCAGCAGCTTAACAGAGCAGGGTCGAGGGCTTAACTATGGCTACACCTTC
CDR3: CASSLTEQGRGLNYGYTF

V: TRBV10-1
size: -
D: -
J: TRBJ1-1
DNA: TGCGCCAGCAGCGAGGGGACCTGGAAAGTGAACACTGAAGCTTTCTTT
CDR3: CASSEGTWKVNTEAFF

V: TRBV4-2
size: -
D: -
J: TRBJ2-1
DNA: TGTGCCAGCAGCCAAGACCTTATCCATGAGCAGTTCTTC
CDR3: CASSQDLIHEQFF

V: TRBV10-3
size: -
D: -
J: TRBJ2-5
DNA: TGTGCCATCAGTGGGATTAGCGGCCGACGCGGGAAAGAGACCCAGTACTTC
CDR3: CAISGISGRRGKETQYF

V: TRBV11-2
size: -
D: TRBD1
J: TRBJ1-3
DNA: TGTGCCAGCAGCTTCGTCAACCGGGACAGCTCTGGAAACACCATATATTTT
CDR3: CASSFVNRDSSGNTIYF

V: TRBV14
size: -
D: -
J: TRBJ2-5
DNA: TGTGCCAGCAGCCAACTGACATCGGGGAGGACCCAGTACTTC
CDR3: CASSQLTSGRTQYF

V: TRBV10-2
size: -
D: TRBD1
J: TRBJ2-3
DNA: TGCGCCAGCAGTGAGGGGACAGGGGGTGCAGATACGCAGTATTTT
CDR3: CASSEGTGGADTQYF

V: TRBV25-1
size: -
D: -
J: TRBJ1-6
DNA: TGTGCCAGCAGTGCGTGGGAGGATTCACCCCTCCACTTT
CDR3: CASSAWEDSPLHF

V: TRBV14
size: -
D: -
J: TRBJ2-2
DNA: TGTGCCAGCAGCCAAGAGGTTGCTTCCGGGGAGCTGTTTTTT
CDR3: CASSQEVASGELFF

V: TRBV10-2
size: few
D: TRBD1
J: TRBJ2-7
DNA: TGCGCCAGCAAGCCGGGACAGGGGGCAACCATACGCTACGAGCAGTACTTC
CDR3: CASKPGQGATIRYEQYF

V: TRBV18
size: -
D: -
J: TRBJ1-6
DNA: TGTGCCAGCTCACCATCAGGGAAAACACCCCTCCACTTT
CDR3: CASSPSGKTPLHF

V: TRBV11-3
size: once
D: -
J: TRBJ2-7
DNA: TGTGCCAGCAGCTTAGGTGGGGGTAACTCCTACGAGCAGTACTTC
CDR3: CASSLGGGNSYEQYF

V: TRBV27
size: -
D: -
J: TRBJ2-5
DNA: TGTGCCAGCAGTTTCCGGGGGACCCAAGAGACCCAGTACTTC
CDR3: CASSFRGTQETQYF

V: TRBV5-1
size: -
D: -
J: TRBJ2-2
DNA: TGCGCCAGCAGCTTGGCCCCGGGACTCCAGAACACCGGGGAGCTGTTTTTT
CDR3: CASSLAPGLQNTGELFF

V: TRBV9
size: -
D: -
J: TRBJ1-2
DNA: TGTGCCAGCAGTGTGGGCAGGGTTCAGGGCTACACCTTC
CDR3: CASSVGRVQGYTF

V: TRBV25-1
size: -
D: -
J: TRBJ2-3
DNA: TGTGCCAGCAGTGAATCCTGGAGGGAAGATACGCAGTATTTT
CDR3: CASSESWREDTQYF

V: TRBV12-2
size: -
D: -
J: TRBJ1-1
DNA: TGTGCAAGTCGCGACTGGGCTAACAGACCTTCCTTT
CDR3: CASRDWANRPSF

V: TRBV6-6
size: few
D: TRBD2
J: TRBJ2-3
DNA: TGTGCCAGCAGTTACCAGGGCGGGGGGGGCCCGGATACGCAGTATTTT
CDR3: CASSYQGGGGPDTQYF

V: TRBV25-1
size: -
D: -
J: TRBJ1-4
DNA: TGTGCCAGCAGTGAATACCGCAGGGGAACTAATGAAAAACTGTTTTTT
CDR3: CASSEYRRGTNEKLFF

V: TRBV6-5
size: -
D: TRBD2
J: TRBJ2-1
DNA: TGTGCCAGCAGTTATGGGACTAGCGGGGTAAATGAGCAGTTCTTC
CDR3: CASSYGTSGVNEQFF

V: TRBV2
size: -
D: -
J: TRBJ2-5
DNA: TGTGCCAGCAAAGGTAGCCTGGGGACCCAGTACTTC
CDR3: CASKGSLGTQYF

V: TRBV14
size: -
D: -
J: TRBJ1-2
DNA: TGTGCCAGCAGCCAAGATCGGGGGGAGTGGGGCTATGGCTACACCTTC
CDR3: CASSQDRGEWGYGYTF

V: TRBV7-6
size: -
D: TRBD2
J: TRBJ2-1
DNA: TGTGCCAGCAGCCCAAGACTAGCGGGGGATACCTACAATGAGCAGTTCTTC
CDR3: CASSPRLAGDTYNEQFF

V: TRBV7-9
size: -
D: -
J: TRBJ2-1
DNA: TGTGCCAGCAAGGGAGGTTCCTACAATGAGCAGTTCTTC
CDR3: CASKGGSYNEQFF

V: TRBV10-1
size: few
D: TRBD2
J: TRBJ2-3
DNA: TGCGCCAGCAGTCCGGGAGGTAGCCCAGATACGCAGTATTTT
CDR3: CASSPGGSPDTQYF

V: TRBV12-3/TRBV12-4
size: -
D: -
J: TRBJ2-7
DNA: TGTGCCAGCAGTTTATCTCCCTCCCGCGAGCAGTACTTC
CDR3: CASSLSPSREQYF

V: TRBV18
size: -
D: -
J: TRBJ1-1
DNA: TGTGCCAGCCAACAGGGCAGCGACACTGAAGCTTTCTTT
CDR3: CASQQGSDTEAFF

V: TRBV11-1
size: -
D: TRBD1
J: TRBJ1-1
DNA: TGTGCCAGCAGCTTCCGACAGGGTATGAGCCCTGAAGCTTTCTTT
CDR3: CASSFRQGMSPEAFF